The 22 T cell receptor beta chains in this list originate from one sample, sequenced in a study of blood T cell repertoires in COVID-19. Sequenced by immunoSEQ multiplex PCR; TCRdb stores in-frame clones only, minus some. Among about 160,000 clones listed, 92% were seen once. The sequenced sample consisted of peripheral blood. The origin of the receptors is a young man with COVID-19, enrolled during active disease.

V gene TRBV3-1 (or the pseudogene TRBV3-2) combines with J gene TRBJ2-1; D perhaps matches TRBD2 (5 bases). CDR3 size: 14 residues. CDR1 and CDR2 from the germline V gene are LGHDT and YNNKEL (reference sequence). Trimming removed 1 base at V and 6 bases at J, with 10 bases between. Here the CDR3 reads CASSQGTHSNEQFF. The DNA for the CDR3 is TGTGCCAGCAGCCAAGGGACTCACTCCAATGAGCAGTTCTTC.

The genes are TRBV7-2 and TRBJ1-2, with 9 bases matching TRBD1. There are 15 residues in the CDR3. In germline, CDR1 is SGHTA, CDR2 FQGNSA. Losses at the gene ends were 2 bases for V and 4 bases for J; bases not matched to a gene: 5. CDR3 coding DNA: TGTGCCAGCAGCTTATTACAGGGGGCTAGCTATGGCTACACCTTC. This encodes CASSLLQGASYGYTF.

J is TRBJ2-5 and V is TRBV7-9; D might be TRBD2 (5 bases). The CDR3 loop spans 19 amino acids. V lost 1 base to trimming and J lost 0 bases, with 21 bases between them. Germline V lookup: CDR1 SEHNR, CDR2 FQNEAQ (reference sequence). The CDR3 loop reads CASSLDSIGVLAYQETQYF. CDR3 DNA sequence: TGTGCCAGCAGCTTAGACTCTATCGGGGTCCTAGCTTACCAAGAGACCCAGTACTTC.

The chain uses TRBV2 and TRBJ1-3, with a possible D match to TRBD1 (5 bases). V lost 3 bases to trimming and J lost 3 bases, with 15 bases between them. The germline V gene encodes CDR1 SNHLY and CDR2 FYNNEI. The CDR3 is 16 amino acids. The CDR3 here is CASSELGPAHGNTIYF. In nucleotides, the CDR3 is TGTGCCAGCAGTGAGTTGGGGCCGGCGCATGGAAACACCATATATTTT.

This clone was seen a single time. CDR3 loop: CASRPGTSFYNEQFF. The CDR3 DNA reads as TGTGCCAGCCGTCCCGGGACTAGCTTTTACAATGAGCAGTTCTTC. This chain connects TRBV6-5 to TRBJ2-1, with 9 positions matching TRBD2. The CDR3 is 15 residues long. CDR1 MNHEY and CDR2 SVGAGI come from the germline V gene. V shed 8 bases and J 4 bases; nucleotides not matched to a gene: 9.

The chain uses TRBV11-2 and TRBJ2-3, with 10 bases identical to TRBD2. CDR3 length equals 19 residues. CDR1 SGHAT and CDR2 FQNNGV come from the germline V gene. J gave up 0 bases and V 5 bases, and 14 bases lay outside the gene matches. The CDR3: CASSQTILYSGGSTDTQYF. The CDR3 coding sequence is TGTGCCAGCAGCCAAACAATCCTCTATAGCGGGGGGAGCACAGATACGCAGTATTTT.

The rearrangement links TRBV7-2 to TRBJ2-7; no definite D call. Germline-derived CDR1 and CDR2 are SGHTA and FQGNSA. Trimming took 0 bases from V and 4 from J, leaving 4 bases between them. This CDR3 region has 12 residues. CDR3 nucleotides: TGTGCCAGCAGCTTAGCGAGATACGAGCAGTACTTC. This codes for CASSLARYEQYF.

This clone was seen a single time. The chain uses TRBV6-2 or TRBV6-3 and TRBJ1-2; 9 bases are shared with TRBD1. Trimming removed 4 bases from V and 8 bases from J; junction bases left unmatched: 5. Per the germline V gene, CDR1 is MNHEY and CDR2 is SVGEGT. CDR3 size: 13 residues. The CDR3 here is CASSWTGASGYTF. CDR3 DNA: TGTGCCAGCAGTTGGACAGGGGCGTCCGGCTACACCTTC.

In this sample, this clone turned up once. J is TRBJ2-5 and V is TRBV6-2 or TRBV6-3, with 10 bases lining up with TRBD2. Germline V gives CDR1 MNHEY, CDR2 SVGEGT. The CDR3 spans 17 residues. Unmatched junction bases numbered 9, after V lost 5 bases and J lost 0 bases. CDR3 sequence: CASSRGLLAGYQETQYF. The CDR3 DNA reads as TGTGCCAGCAGTCGGGGGTTACTAGCGGGGTACCAAGAGACCCAGTACTTC.

This chain's CDR3 is CASSVAASDNYEQYF. As DNA, the CDR3 is TGTGCCAGCAGCGTAGCGGCTAGCGATAACTACGAGCAGTACTTC. The chain has TRBV9 and TRBJ2-7; TRBD2 is a possible D gene (6 bases). CDR1 and CDR2 from the germline V gene are SGDLS and YYNGEE. The V and J ends lost 0 bases and 3 bases respectively, with 13 bases between them. The CDR3 consists of 15 residues.

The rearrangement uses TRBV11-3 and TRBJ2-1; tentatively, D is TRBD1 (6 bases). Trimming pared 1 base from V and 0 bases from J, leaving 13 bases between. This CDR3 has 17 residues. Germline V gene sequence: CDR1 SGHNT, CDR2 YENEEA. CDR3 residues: CASSLGQGLSSYNEQFF. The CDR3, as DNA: TGTGCCAGCAGCTTAGGCCAGGGGCTGAGCTCCTACAATGAGCAGTTCTTC.

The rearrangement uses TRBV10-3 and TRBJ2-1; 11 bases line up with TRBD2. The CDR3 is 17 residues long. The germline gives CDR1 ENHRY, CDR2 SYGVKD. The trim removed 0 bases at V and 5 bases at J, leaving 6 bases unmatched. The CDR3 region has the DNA TGTGCCATCAGTGAGTCAAGAGGGACTAGCGGCAACAATGAGCAGTTCTTC. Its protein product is CAISESRGTSGNNEQFF.

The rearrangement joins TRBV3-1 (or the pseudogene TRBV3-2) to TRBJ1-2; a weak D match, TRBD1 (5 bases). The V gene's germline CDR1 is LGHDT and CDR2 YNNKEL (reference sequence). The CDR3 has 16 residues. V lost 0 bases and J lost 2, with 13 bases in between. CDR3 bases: TGTGCCAGCAGCCAAGATTCTACAGGAAAAAACTATGGCTACACCTTC. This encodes CASSQDSTGKNYGYTF.

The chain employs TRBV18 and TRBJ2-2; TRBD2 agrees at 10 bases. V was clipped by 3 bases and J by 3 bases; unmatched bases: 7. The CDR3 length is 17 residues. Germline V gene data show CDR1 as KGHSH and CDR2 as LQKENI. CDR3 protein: CASSPRSGRADTGELFF. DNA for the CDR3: TGTGCCAGCTCACCTCGAAGCGGGAGGGCGGACACCGGGGAGCTGTTTTTT.

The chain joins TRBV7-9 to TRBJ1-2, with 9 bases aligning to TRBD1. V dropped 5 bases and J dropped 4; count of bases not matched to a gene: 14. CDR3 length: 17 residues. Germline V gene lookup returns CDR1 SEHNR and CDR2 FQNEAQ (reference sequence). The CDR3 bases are TGTGCCAGCAGCCCTAAAGAAGGGGGACAGGGAACCTATGGCTACACCTTC. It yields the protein CASSPKEGGQGTYGYTF.

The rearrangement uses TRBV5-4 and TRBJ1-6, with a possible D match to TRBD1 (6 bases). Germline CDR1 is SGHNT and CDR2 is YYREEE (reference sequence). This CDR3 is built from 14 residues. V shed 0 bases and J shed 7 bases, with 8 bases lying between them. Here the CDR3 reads CASSLDRANSPLHF. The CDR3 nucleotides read TGTGCCAGCAGCTTGGACAGGGCGAATTCACCCCTCCACTTT.

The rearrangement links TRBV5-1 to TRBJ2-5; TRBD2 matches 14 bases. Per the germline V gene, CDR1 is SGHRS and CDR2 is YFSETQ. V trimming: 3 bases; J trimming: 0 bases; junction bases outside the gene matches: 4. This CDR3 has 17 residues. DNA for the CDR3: TGCGCCAGCAGCTGGGGACTAGCGGGAGTGTACCAAGAGACCCAGTACTTC. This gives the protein CASSWGLAGVYQETQYF.

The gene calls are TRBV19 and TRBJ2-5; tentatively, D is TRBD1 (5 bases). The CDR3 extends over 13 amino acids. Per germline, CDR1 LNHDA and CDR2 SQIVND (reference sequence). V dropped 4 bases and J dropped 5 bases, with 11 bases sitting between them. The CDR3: CASSKSGLETQYF. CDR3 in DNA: TGTGCCAGTAGTAAATCAGGGCTGGAGACCCAGTACTTC.

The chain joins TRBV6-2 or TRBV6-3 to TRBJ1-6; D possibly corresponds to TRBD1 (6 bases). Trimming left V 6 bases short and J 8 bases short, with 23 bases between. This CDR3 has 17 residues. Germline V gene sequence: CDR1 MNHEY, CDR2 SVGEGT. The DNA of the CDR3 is TGTGCCAGCAGCGGACGAGGGGGTCGAGGGAACGATTCACCCCTCCACTTT. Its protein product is CASSGRGGRGNDSPLHF.

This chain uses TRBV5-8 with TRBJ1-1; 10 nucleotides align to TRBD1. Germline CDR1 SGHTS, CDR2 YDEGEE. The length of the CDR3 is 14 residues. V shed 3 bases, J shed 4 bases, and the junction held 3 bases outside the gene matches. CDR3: CASSWTGGVTEAFF. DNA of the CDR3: TGTGCCAGCAGCTGGACAGGGGGTGTCACTGAAGCTTTCTTT.

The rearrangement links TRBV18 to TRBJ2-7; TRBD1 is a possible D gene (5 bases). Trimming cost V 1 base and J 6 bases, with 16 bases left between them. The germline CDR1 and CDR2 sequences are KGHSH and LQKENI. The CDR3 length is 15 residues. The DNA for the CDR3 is TGTGCCAGCTCACCACTAATCAGGGTTGCATCCGAGCAGTACTTC. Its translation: CASSPLIRVASEQYF.

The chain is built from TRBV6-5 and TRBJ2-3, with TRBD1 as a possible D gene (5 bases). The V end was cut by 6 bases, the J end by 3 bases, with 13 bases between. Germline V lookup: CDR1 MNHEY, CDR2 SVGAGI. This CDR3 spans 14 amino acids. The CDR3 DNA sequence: TGTGCCAGCAGAAGCGCAGGGAAGACAGATACGCAGTATTTT. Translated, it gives CASRSAGKTDTQYF.